One sample yielded the 19 T cell receptor beta chains listed below, sequenced in a study of T cells in tuberculosis. Generated by immunoSEQ multiplex PCR, the TCRdb table keeps only in-frame clones and is missing some. The sample shows around 30,000 clones, approximately 93% of them seen only once. The source material was PBMCs. All receptors derive from a donor aged 5 to 30 with latent tuberculosis or without tuberculosis infection.

The chain combines TRBV28 with TRBJ2-5; possibly TRBD1 for D (5 bases). V gave up 3 bases and J gave up 3 bases, with 17 bases separating them. The length of the CDR3 is 16 residues. Germline CDR1 reads MDHEN; CDR2 reads SYDVKM. The CDR3 DNA follows: TGTGCCAGCAGTTTGGCCCGAACAGGTTTCGAAGAGACCCAGTACTTC. Its translation is CASSLARTGFEETQYF.

V and J are TRBV7-2 and TRBJ1-3; D remains ambiguous. Germline CDR1 is SGHTA and CDR2 is FQGNSA. This CDR3 region has 15 residues. Trimming left V 1 base short and J 1 base short, with 8 bases between. The CDR3 bases are TGTGCCAGCAGCTTAGTTCGGGAGTCTGGAAACACCATATATTTT. This codes for CASSLVRESGNTIYF.

This chain connects TRBV5-5 to TRBJ2-2; 14 bases agree with TRBD2. Losses at the gene ends were 4 bases for V and 4 bases for J; bases not matched to a gene: 6. The CDR3 sequence is 17 residues long. Germline CDR1 is SGHKS and CDR2 is YYEKEE (reference sequence). CDR3 region: CASSLGLAGGITGELFF. The CDR3 DNA is TGTGCCAGCAGCCTTGGACTAGCGGGAGGTATCACCGGGGAGCTGTTTTTT.

The chain couples TRBV10-3 to TRBJ2-3, with 10 bases that match TRBD2. The CDR3 sequence is 13 residues long. V lost 10 bases, J lost 3 bases, and 4 bases stayed unmatched. CDR1 and CDR2 from the germline V gene are ENHRY and SYGVKD. The CDR3 here is CASSGLATDTQYF. The CDR3 DNA sequence: TGTGCCAGCTCGGGACTAGCGACAGATACGCAGTATTTT.

The V gene is TRBV6-5, the J gene TRBJ1-6; D may be TRBD1 (5 bases). The V end lost 1 base, the J end lost 7 bases, and 11 bases lay between the germline ends. Germline V lookup: CDR1 MNHEY, CDR2 SVGAGI. The length of the CDR3 is 15 residues. The CDR3 is CASSYWAGLNSPLHF. For the CDR3, the DNA is TGTGCCAGCAGTTACTGGGCAGGGCTGAATTCACCCCTCCACTTT.

This chain joins TRBV2 and TRBJ2-4; weak D call: TRBD1 (5 bases). Germline V gene data show CDR1 as SNHLY and CDR2 as FYNNEI. Trimming pared 1 base from V and 1 base from J, leaving 20 bases between. This CDR3 has 19 amino acids. CDR3 amino acids: CASSEEGRDWSTAKNIQYF. Written as DNA, the CDR3 is TGTGCCAGCAGTGAAGAGGGCAGGGATTGGAGCACGGCCAAAAACATTCAGTACTTC.

The genes are TRBV5-1 and TRBJ2-7; 8 nucleotides agree with TRBD2. V gave up 1 base and J gave up 1 base; unmatched junction bases: 4. Germline values: CDR1 SGHRS, CDR2 YFSETQ. This CDR3 spans 15 amino acids. CDR3 nucleotides: TGCGCCAGCAGCTTGACTAGCGGACGATCCTACGAGCAGTACTTC. This encodes CASSLTSGRSYEQYF.

The rearrangement uses TRBV27 and TRBJ2-7; TRBD1 is a possible D gene (6 bases). The CDR3 sequence is 13 residues long. Trimming took 10 bases from V and 3 from J, leaving 16 bases between them. The germline gives CDR1 MNHEY, CDR2 SMNVEV (reference sequence). CDR3 region: CATARGGVYEQYF. The DNA of the CDR3 is TGTGCCACCGCGAGAGGGGGTGTCTACGAGCAGTACTTC.

This clone came up once. The DNA for the CDR3 is TGCGCCAGCAGCTCGGGACAGGGCCCACCACCCCTCCACTTT. This codes for CASSSGQGPPPLHF. The chain couples TRBV5-1 to TRBJ1-6; 9 nucleotides match TRBD1. This CDR3 is built from 14 residues. The germline gives CDR1 SGHRS, CDR2 YFSETQ. Trimming at V came to 3 bases and at J to 11 bases, leaving 6 bases not matched to a gene.

J is TRBJ2-1 and V is TRBV11-1, with 8 bases aligning to TRBD2. The germline V gene encodes CDR1 SGHAT and CDR2 FQDESV (reference sequence). V dropped 5 bases and J dropped 5; count of bases not matched to a gene: 8. The CDR3 contains 15 residues. As DNA, the CDR3 is TGTGCCAGCAGCCCCTTTCCGGGGGGGGACAATGAGCAGTTCTTC. Translating it yields CASSPFPGGDNEQFF.

This chain uses TRBV5-6 with TRBJ2-2; 7 bases map to TRBD1. CDR1 SGHDT and CDR2 YYEEEE come from the germline V gene. V was pared by 4 bases and J by 6 bases, with 15 bases of the junction left unmatched. CDR3 length: 17 amino acids. CDR3 in amino acids: CASSLQGQPFAAGELFF. CDR3 sequence (DNA): TGTGCCAGCAGCCTGCAGGGACAGCCCTTTGCCGCCGGGGAGCTGTTTTTT.

This clone has only one observation. The chain carries TRBV9 and TRBJ2-1; no reliable D call. The germline gives CDR1 SGDLS, CDR2 YYNGEE. Trimming pared 3 bases from V and 0 bases from J, leaving 16 bases between. The CDR3 covers 17 residues. DNA of the CDR3: TGTGCCAGCAGCGCCCGATCGACGGCTAGCTCCTACAATGAGCAGTTCTTC. Translation: CASSARSTASSYNEQFF.

V usage is TRBV7-2 and J usage is TRBJ1-1; perhaps TRBD1 as D (6 bases). The germline V and J ends were trimmed by 6 bases and 1 base, with 15 bases remaining between them. The CDR3 extends over 15 amino acids. CDR1 is SGHTA and CDR2 is FQGNSA in the germline V gene. CDR3 loop: CASSRDTFQNTEAFF. As DNA, the CDR3 is TGTGCCAGCAGTCGGGACACCTTTCAGAACACTGAAGCTTTCTTT.

This clone showed up just once. CDR3 nucleotides: TGTGCCATTAAAACGGCAGGGGGTAATGAGCAGTTCTTC. Protein: CAIKTAGGNEQFF. The chain employs TRBV10-3 and TRBJ2-1; 7 bases match TRBD1. The CDR3 runs 13 residues. Germline trimming cut 9 bases from V and 7 bases from J; bases unmatched to any gene: 9. Per the germline V gene, CDR1 is ENHRY and CDR2 is SYGVKD.

The chain employs TRBV10-3 and TRBJ1-1, with D maybe TRBD1 (5 bases). The V gene's germline CDR1 is ENHRY and CDR2 SYGVKD. This CDR3 is built from 13 residues. V shed 3 bases and J shed 1 base, with 6 bases lying between them. CDR3 in amino acids: CAISDQGNTEAFF. In nucleotides, the CDR3 is TGTGCCATCAGTGACCAGGGGAACACTGAAGCTTTCTTT.

The rearrangement uses TRBV6-1 and TRBJ1-3; 8 bases are shared with TRBD1. With 5 bases clipped from V and 2 bases from J, the junction kept 2 bases outside the gene matches. In germline, CDR1 is MNHNS, CDR2 SASEGT. The CDR3 is 14 residues long. CDR3 residues: CASSKTGAGNTIYF. CDR3 nucleotides: TGTGCCAGCAGTAAGACAGGGGCTGGAAACACCATATATTTT.

V and J are TRBV9 and TRBJ1-3; no firm D call. Per germline, CDR1 SGDLS and CDR2 YYNGEE. The CDR3 is made up of 15 amino acids. V was shortened by 0 bases and J by 7 bases, with 14 bases between the two germline ends. CDR3 sequence: CASSVDPEVGNTIYF. The DNA of the CDR3 is TGTGCCAGCAGCGTAGATCCGGAGGTCGGGAACACCATATATTTT. Together with reference TRBV9 and TRBJ1-3, the CDR3 gives the full variable domain: DSGVTQTPKHLITATGQRVTLRCSPRSGDLSVYWYQQSLDQGLQFLIQYYNGEERAKGNILERFSAQQFPDLHSELNLSSLELGDSALYFCASSVDPEVGNTIYFGEGSWLTVV.

CDR3 in DNA: TGTGCCAGCAGCCCGTCGTACAACCTCTACGAGCAGTACTTC. Translated, it gives CASSPSYNLYEQYF. The rearrangement links TRBV7-2 to TRBJ2-7; D is undetermined. This CDR3 has 14 residues. The V and J ends lost 5 bases and 3 bases respectively, with 14 bases between them. CDR1 is SGHTA, CDR2 FQGNSA, per germline.

This rearrangement joins TRBV30 to TRBJ1-4; TRBD1 might be the D (6 bases). This CDR3 is 14 amino acids long. V dropped 2 bases and J dropped 8 bases, with 15 bases sitting between them. The germline CDR1 and CDR2 sequences are GTSNPN and SVGIG (reference sequence). The CDR3 coding sequence is TGTGCCTGGAGTAGGGTTCAGGGGAACGAAAAACTGTTTTTT. This translates into CAWSRVQGNEKLFF.